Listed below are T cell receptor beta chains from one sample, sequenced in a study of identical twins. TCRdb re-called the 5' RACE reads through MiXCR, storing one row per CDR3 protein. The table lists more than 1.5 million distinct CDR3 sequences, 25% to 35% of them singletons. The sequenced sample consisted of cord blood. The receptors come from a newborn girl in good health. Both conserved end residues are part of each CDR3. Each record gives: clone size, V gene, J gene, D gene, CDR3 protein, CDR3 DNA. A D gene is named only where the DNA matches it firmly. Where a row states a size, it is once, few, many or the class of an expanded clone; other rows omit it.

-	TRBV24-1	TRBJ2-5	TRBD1	CATSDFAGTVGAETQYF	TGTGCCACCAGTGATTTTGCCGGGACAGTTGGAGCAGAGACCCAGTACTTC
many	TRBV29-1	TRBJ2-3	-	CSVEWVRQLPDTQYF	TGCAGCGTTGAATGGGTCAGGCAACTTCCAGATACGCAGTATTTT
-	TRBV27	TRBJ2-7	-	CASTSLGVPYEQYF	TGTGCCAGCACCAGTCTCGGGGTTCCCTACGAGCAGTACTTC
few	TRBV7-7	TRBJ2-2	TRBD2	CASSSGLAGITGELFF	TGTGCTAGCAGCTCTGGACTAGCGGGAATCACCGGGGAGCTGTTTTTT
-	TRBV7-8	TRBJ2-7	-	CASSLAGQNSSYEQYF	TGTGCCAGCAGCTTAGCGGGGCAGAACTCCTCCTACGAGCAGTACTTC
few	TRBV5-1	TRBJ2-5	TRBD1	CASSLPLGTDQETQYF	TGCGCCAGCAGCTTGCCCCTCGGGACAGATCAAGAGACCCAGTACTTC
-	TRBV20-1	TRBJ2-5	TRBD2	CSARPQLAGVKYEQYF	TGCAGTGCCAGACCGCAACTAGCGGGGGTAAAGTATGAGCAGTACTTC
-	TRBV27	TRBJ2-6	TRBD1	CASSPDRVSGANVLTF	TGTGCCAGCAGTCCGGACAGGGTCTCTGGGGCCAACGTCCTGACTTTC
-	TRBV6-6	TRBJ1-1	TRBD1	CASSYSQGETEAFF	TGTGCCAGCAGTTACTCCCAGGGGGAAACTGAAGCTTTCTTT
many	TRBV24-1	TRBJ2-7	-	CATSDYSSYEQYF	TGTGCCACCAGTGATTACAGCTCCTACGAGCAGTACTTC
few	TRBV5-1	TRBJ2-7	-	CASSFIGEFEQYF	TGCGCCAGCAGCTTTATAGGCGAGTTCGAGCAGTACTTC
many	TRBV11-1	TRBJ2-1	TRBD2	CASSHRTSGIYEQFF	TGTGCCAGCAGCCATAGGACTAGCGGGATATATGAGCAGTTCTTC
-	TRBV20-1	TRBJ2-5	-	CSARVDPGSQYF	TGCAGTGCTAGAGTTGACCCCGGCTCTCAGTACTTC
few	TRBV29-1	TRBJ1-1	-	CSVEDGPFTEAFF	TGCAGCGTTGAAGATGGGCCATTCACTGAAGCTTTCTTT
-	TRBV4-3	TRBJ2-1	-	CASSQGERVFNEQFF	TGCGCCAGCAGCCAAGGGGAGAGGGTTTTCAATGAGCAGTTCTTC
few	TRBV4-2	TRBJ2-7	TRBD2	CASHKREGPPGNEQYF	TGTGCCAGCCACAAGCGGGAGGGCCCTCCCGGAAATGAGCAGTACTTC
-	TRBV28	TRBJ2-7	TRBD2	CASSPLAYFLSYEQYF	TGTGCCAGCAGCCCACTAGCGTATTTCCTCTCCTACGAGCAGTACTTC
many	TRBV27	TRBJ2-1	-	CASSFWGVGEQFF	TGTGCCAGCAGTTTTTGGGGAGTAGGTGAGCAGTTCTTC
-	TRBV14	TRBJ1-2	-	CASSDRRLKSEGYTF	TGTGCCAGCAGTGACAGGAGACTCAAATCGGAGGGCTACACCTTC
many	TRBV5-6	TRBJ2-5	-	CASRYARETQYF	TGTGCCAGCAGATATGCCAGGGAGACCCAGTACTTC
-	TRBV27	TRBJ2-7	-	CASSSGDPASYEQYF	TGTGCCAGCAGTTCAGGCGACCCCGCCTCTTACGAGCAGTACTTC
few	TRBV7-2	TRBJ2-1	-	CASSNAGVNEQFF	TGTGCCAGCAGCAACGCAGGGGTAAATGAGCAGTTCTTC
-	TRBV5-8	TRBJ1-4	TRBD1	CASAHFSAGGLLTNEKLFF	TGTGCCAGCGCCCACTTCTCGGCAGGGGGATTATTAACTAATGAAAAACTGTTTTTT
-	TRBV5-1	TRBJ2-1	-	CASSTQVRGRGNEQFF	TGCGCCAGCAGCACCCAGGTACGGGGTCGAGGCAATGAGCAGTTCTTC
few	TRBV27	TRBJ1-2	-	CASSPGSHNYGYTF	TGTGCCAGCAGTCCCGGCTCACACAACTATGGCTACACCTTC
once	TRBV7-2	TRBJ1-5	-	CASSLAYEGRNQPQHF	TGTGCCAGCAGCTTAGCGTACGAAGGGCGCAATCAGCCCCAGCATTTT
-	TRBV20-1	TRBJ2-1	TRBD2	CSARLTKLAEKYNEQFF	TGCAGTGCCAGACTTACAAAACTAGCGGAGAAATACAATGAGCAGTTCTTC
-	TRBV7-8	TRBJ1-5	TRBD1	CASSLGGIGDRVNQPQHF	TGTGCCAGCAGCTTAGGGGGAATCGGGGACAGGGTTAATCAGCCCCAGCATTTT
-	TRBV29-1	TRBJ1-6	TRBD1	CSVSGQGSPPHF	TGCAGCGTTTCCGGACAGGGTTCACCCCCCCACTTT
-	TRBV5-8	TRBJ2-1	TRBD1	CASSLSFGTADPNEQFF	TGTGCCAGCAGCTTGAGTTTTGGGACAGCGGATCCCAATGAGCAGTTCTTC
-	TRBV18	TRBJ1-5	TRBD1	CASSPGQGAYQPQHF	TGTGCCAGCTCACCTGGACAGGGGGCCTATCAGCCCCAGCATTTT
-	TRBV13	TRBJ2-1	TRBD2	CASSARTSQLSYNEQFF	TGTGCCAGCAGCGCCCGGACTAGCCAGTTATCCTACAATGAGCAGTTCTTC
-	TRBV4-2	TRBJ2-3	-	CASSQDEAERTQYF	TGTGCCAGCAGCCAAGATGAGGCCGAACGGACGCAGTATTTT
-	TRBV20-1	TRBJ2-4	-	CSAGHRVPTEETIQYF	TGCAGTGCTGGTCACAGGGTTCCAACCGAGGAAACCATTCAGTACTTC
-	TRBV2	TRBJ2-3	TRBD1	CASRYRDRGRRDTQYF	TGTGCCAGCAGATACAGGGACAGGGGGCGAAGAGATACGCAGTATTTT
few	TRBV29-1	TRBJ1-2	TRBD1	CSVSSGGTGFGYTF	TGCAGCGTTTCTTCAGGGGGAACAGGGTTTGGCTACACCTTC
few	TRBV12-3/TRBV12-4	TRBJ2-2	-	CASTNTPSWNTGELFF	TGTGCCAGCACCAATACGCCGTCATGGAACACCGGGGAGCTGTTTTTT
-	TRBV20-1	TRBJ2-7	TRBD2	CSARPGLAGDEQYF	TGCAGTGCTAGACCGGGACTAGCGGGAGACGAGCAGTACTTC
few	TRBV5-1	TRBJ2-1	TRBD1	CASSLLGQTYNEQFF	TGCGCCAGCAGCTTGCTGGGACAGACCTACAATGAGCAGTTCTTC
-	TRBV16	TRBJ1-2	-	CASSQSGWGYGYTF	TGTGCCAGCAGCCAATCGGGGTGGGGCTATGGCTACACCTTC
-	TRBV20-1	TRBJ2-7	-	CSARDTSSSSYEQYF	TGCAGTGCTAGAGATACTAGCTCCAGCTCCTACGAGCAGTACTTC
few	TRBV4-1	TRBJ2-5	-	CASSHWKEETQYF	TGCGCCAGCAGCCACTGGAAAGAAGAGACCCAGTACTTC
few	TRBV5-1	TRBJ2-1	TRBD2	CASSPGLEVNEQFF	TGCGCCAGCAGCCCGGGACTAGAGGTCAATGAGCAGTTCTTC
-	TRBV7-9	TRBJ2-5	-	CASSLVRMTGGYQETQYF	TGTGCCAGCAGCTTAGTTCGTATGACTGGAGGGTACCAAGAGACCCAGTACTTC
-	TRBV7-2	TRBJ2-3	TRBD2	CASSLVGGTSGRPDTQYF	TGTGCCAGCAGCTTAGTAGGGGGGACTAGCGGGAGACCAGATACGCAGTATTTT